The clone carrying this TCR beta chain was counted between two and nine times. Its matching antigen is unknown. TCRdb re-called the 5' RACE reads with MiXCR, one entry per CDR3 protein. Of roughly 130,000 distinct CDR3 sequences in the sample, roughly 15% were seen once. The record originates from a study of T-cell memory formation after mild COVID-19. Study-level findings and limits: Of the contracting clones, CD4+ ones lay mainly in CM and EM, and CD8+ ones in EMRA. CD4/CD8 balance characterized clones contracting day 15 to 85, and CD4+ skew characterized later expanders. Whether second-wave clones peaking at day 37 were SARS-CoV-2 specific went unconfirmed.

Sequencing used PBMCs or a T cell subset sorted from them (not recorded which). The clonotype originates from an adult woman who had mild COVID-19 (a few samples of this study predate the infection). Cell type and time point are not known.

The CDR3 is CASSPSGGWRGIGTGELFF. The CDR3, as DNA: TGTGCCAGCAGTCCCTCGGGCGGGTGGCGTGGTATAGGGACCGGGGAGCTGTTTTTT. The chain is built from TRBV27 and TRBJ2-2; maybe TRBD2 (5 bases). With 5 bases removed from V and 5 bases from J, the gap between germline ends came to 27 bases. CDR1 and CDR2 (germline): MNHEY, SMNVEV (reference sequence). This CDR3 contains 19 residues.